This T cell receptor beta chain was profiled in a study of human T cells and chemical hapten exposure. From germline, CDR1 is KGHSH and CDR2 LQKENI. The CDR3 is 16 amino acids. V was pared by 0 bases and J by 2 bases, with 11 bases between. As to time point: patch test 3, about 24 weeks after DPC sensitization. Stated treatment: therapeutic diphenylcyclopropenone sensitization with weekly scalp DPC. Investigators collected blood before applying each patch test. The study drew its donors from alopecia patients who were 18 to 70 years old and suitable for DPC. This clonotype was detected ten times or more. Its specificity is unknown. What the library attached to individual cDNA molecules were unique molecular identifiers. TCRdb analysed the RACE reads with MiXCR anew, one entry per CDR3 protein. The repertoire has 100,000 to 150,000 distinct CDR3 sequences, roughly 12% of them found once; the top ten carry 2% to 2.5%.

Study-wide results and limits: After DPC sensitization, TCRs above 1 in 1000 frequency showed no change.

The sequences come from whole blood, collected in connection with sensitization to the hapten diphenylcyclopropenone (DPC). The source of this sequence is a woman aged 45 to 65 with alopecia areata. Some clones in this sample may be carry-over from other donors' samples. V usage is TRBV18 and J usage is TRBJ2-1, with a weak D call TRBD1 (7 bases). CDR3 region: CASSPPEGAPYNEQFF. DNA for the CDR3: TGTGCCAGCTCACCACCGGAGGGGGCCCCCTACAATGAGCAGTTCTTC.